These T cell receptor beta chains were read from a single sample in a study of T cell responses to AZD1222 COVID-19 vaccine. Profiled with immunoSEQ multiplex PCR; TCRdb holds only in-frame clones, not every one. In the table there are about 130,000 clones, 92% of which are singletons. The sequencing used peripheral blood, collected on day 0 of AZD1222 vaccination. Receptor source: an adult in good health. The CDR3 runs from the conserved cysteine through the conserved F or W. The order of the fields is V gene, J gene, D gene, clone size, CDR3 protein, CDR3 DNA. D genes are given only for firm matches. Clone size appears in some rows only: once, few, many, or a class for an expanded clone.

TRBV12-3/TRBV12-4	TRBJ1-2	.	.	CASRPGTQEGYTF	TGTGCCAGCAGGCCGGGAACCCAAGAAGGCTACACCTTC
TRBV4-3	TRBJ2-2	.	.	CASSQVKGKDGELFF	TGCGCCAGCAGCCAAGTTAAGGGTAAGGACGGGGAGCTGTTTTTT
TRBV2	TRBJ1-4	.	.	CASSEFAAGSNEKLFF	TGTGCCAGCAGTGAATTTGCCGCAGGGTCTAATGAAAAACTGTTTTTT
TRBV10-1	TRBJ2-7	TRBD2	.	CASSDRSGGALEQYF	TGCGCCAGCAGTGATCGAAGCGGGGGGGCTCTCGAGCAGTACTTC
TRBV27	TRBJ2-5	TRBD1	.	CASSFWDRQETQYF	TGTGCCAGCAGTTTCTGGGACAGGCAAGAGACCCAGTACTTC
TRBV29-1	TRBJ1-1	.	.	CSVERVWGTEAFF	TGCAGCGTTGAAAGGGTCTGGGGCACTGAAGCTTTCTTT
TRBV27	TRBJ2-7	.	.	CASSVKRTTYEQYF	TGTGCCAGCAGTGTAAAGCGGACAACCTACGAGCAGTACTTC
TRBV6-5	TRBJ2-5	.	once	CASSYPSLEGEETQYF	TGTGCCAGCAGTTACCCCTCCCTCGAGGGGGAAGAGACCCAGTACTTC
TRBV28	TRBJ2-7	.	.	CASSSPGLSYEQYF	TGTGCCAGCTCTAGCCCGGGATTATCCTACGAGCAGTACTTC
TRBV19	TRBJ2-5	TRBD2	.	CASSGTSGQETQYF	TGTGCCAGTAGTGGAACTAGCGGGCAAGAGACCCAGTACTTC
TRBV7-2	TRBJ1-2	.	.	CASSWDTANYGYTF	TGTGCCAGCAGCTGGGACACCGCTAACTATGGCTACACCTTC
TRBV7-9	TRBJ2-2	.	.	CASSRTGPANTGELFF	TGTGCCAGCAGCCGAACAGGGCCGGCGAACACCGGGGAGCTGTTTTTT
TRBV7-3	TRBJ2-3	TRBD1	.	CASSLGTGRTDTQYF	TGTGCCAGCAGCTTAGGGACAGGGCGCACAGATACGCAGTATTTT
TRBV10-3	TRBJ2-3	TRBD1	.	CAIKRGPDTQYF	TGTGCCATCAAGAGGGGGCCAGATACGCAGTATTTT
TRBV7-2	TRBJ2-7	.	.	CASSSPSAYEQYF	TGTGCCAGCAGCTCACCTAGCGCCTACGAGCAGTACTTC
TRBV9	TRBJ1-5	.	.	CASSGGGHSNQPQHF	TGTGCCAGCAGCGGAGGGGGACATAGCAATCAGCCCCAGCATTTT
TRBV2	TRBJ2-3	.	.	CATMGPGITQGTTDTQYF	TGTGCCACGATGGGACCGGGAATCACGCAGGGAACCACAGATACGCAGTATTTT
TRBV28	TRBJ1-3	.	once	CASTRGAGNTIYF	TGTGCCAGCACCCGAGGAGCTGGAAACACCATATATTTT
TRBV19	TRBJ1-5	.	.	CASSIRGDWHQPQHF	TGTGCCAGTAGTATTCGGGGGGATTGGCATCAGCCCCAGCATTTT
TRBV19	TRBJ1-1	.	.	CASSIVWTVTEAFF	TGTGCCAGTAGTATTGTCTGGACAGTCACTGAAGCTTTCTTT
TRBV6-2/TRBV6-3	TRBJ2-3	TRBD2	.	CASSSFPSGGLTDTQYF	TGTGCCAGCAGTTCCTTCCCTAGCGGGGGGCTCACAGATACGCAGTATTTT
TRBV18	TRBJ2-7	.	.	CASSPGDLNAYEQYF	TGTGCCAGCTCGCCCGGGGACCTTAACGCCTACGAGCAGTACTTC
TRBV5-1	TRBJ1-5	.	.	CASSLEGGGYQPQHF	TGCGCCAGCAGCTTGGAAGGTGGAGGGTATCAGCCCCAGCATTTT
TRBV2	TRBJ2-1	TRBD2	.	CARTLGAAGGTYNEQFF	TGTGCCAGGACCCTTGGCGCAGCGGGGGGAACCTACAATGAGCAGTTCTTC